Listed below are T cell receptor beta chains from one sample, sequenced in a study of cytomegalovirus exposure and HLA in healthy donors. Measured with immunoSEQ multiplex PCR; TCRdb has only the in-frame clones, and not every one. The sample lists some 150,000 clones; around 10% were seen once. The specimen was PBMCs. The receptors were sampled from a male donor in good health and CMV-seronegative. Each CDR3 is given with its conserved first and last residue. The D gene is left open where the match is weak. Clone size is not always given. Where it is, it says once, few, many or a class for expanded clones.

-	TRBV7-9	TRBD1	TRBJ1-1	TGTGCCAGCAGCTTATGGGGGGGGACAGGGGGGCTCACTGAAGCTTTCTTT	CASSLWGGTGGLTEAFF
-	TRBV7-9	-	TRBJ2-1	TGTGCCAGCAGCTTAGGGTGGCAGTACAATGAGCAGTTCTTC	CASSLGWQYNEQFF
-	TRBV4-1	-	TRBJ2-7	TGCGCCAGCAGCCAAGTAGAGTCGGACGAGCAGTACTTC	CASSQVESDEQYF
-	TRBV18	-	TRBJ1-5	TGTGCCAGCTCACCAGGGGGCTCCGATCAGCCCCAGCATTTT	CASSPGGSDQPQHF
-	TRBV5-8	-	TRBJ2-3	TGTGCCAGCAGCCCCTCGGGGGGCCGGGCAGATACGCAGTATTTT	CASSPSGGRADTQYF
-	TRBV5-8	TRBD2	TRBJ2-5	TGTGCCAGCAGCTTGGGTACTAGCGGGGAACAAGAGACCCAGTACTTC	CASSLGTSGEQETQYF
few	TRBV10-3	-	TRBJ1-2	TGTGCCATCAGTGATCAGGACAAACCTCCCTATGGCTACACCTTC	CAISDQDKPPYGYTF
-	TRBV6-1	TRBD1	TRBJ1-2	TGTGCCAGCAGTCCCGGGACAGGGGGCTGGAGTGGCTACACCTTC	CASSPGTGGWSGYTF
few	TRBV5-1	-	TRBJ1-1	TGCGCCAGCAGCTTATTATCCGGGAACACTGAAGCTTTCTTT	CASSLLSGNTEAFF
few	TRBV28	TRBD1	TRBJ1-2	TGTGCCAGCAGTGTGGGAGGACAGGGGGCGCGTGGCTACACCTTC	CASSVGGQGARGYTF
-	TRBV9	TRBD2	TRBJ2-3	TGTGCCAGCAGCGTCGGCGGGAGAAGCACAGATACGCAGTATTTT	CASSVGGRSTDTQYF
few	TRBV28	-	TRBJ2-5	TGTGCCAGCAGTTTGAGGCAGACCCAGTACTTC	CASSLRQTQYF
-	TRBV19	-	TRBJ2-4	TGTGCCAGCCAATCTATAGCCAAAAACATTCAGTACTTC	CASQSIAKNIQYF
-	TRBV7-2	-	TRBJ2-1	TGTGCCAGCAGCTTCTTACAGGGTACCTACAATGAGCAGTTCTTC	CASSFLQGTYNEQFF
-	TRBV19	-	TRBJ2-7	TGTGCCAGTACCCCCACCCCCGGGACTCCCACCTACGAGCAGTACTTC	CASTPTPGTPTYEQYF
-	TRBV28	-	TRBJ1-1	TGTGCCAGCAGTTCTCCGGGGTTGGGAGCTTTCTTT	CASSSPGLGAFF
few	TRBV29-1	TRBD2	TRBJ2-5	TGCAGCGTTGTCAGCGGGGGGAGTCGGGAGACCCAGTACTTC	CSVVSGGSRETQYF
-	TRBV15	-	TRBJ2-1	TGTGCCACCAGCAGAGATAGAAGCGGCCGATACAATGAGCAGTTCTTC	CATSRDRSGRYNEQFF
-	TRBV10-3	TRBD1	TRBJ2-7	TGTGCCATCAGTTTCGGGGGGACAGGGGGCTACGAGCAGTACTTC	CAISFGGTGGYEQYF
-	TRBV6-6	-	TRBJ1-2	TGTGCCAGCAGTTCGAGCTATGGCTACACCTTC	CASSSSYGYTF
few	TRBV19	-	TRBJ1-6	TGTGCCAGTAGTATTCGCGGGGATTCACCCCTCCACTTT	CASSIRGDSPLHF
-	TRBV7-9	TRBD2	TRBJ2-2	TGTGCCAGCAGCTCTCCGGGACTAGCTGACACCGGGGAGCTGTTTTTT	CASSSPGLADTGELFF
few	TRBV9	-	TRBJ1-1	TGTGCCAGCAGCACGGGGGAATTGAACACTGAAGCTTTCTTT	CASSTGELNTEAFF
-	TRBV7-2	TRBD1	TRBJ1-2	TGTGCCAGCAGCTTTGGGACAGGGGGTGGGTATGGCTACACCTTC	CASSFGTGGGYGYTF
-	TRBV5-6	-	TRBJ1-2	TGTGCCAGCAGCTTGGATTTGACAGGCCCAGCTAACTATGGCTACACCTTC	CASSLDLTGPANYGYTF
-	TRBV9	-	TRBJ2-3	TGTGCCAGCAGCGTTGAACAGACCCCGTTAGATACGCAGTATTTT	CASSVEQTPLDTQYF
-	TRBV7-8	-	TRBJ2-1	TGTGCCAGCGCGGATGGGGGGAATGAGCAGTTCTTC	CASADGGNEQFF
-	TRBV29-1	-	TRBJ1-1	TGCAGCGTTGAAGAGGGGCAGGGGCAGACTGAAGCTTTCTTT	CSVEEGQGQTEAFF
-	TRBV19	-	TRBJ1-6	TGTGCCAGTAGTACACAGGCGACCTATAATTCACCCCTCCACTTT	CASSTQATYNSPLHF
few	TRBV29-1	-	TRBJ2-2	TGCAGCGTTCAGGAGCGGCGCACCGGGGAGCTGTTTTTT	CSVQERRTGELFF
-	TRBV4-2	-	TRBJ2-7	TGTGCCAGCCTGGGGCCATCCTACGAGCAGTACTTC	CASLGPSYEQYF
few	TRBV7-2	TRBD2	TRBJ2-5	TGTGCCAGCAGCTGGGCTAGCGGGGGGGCCCAGACCCAGTACTTC	CASSWASGGAQTQYF
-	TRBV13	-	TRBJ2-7	TGTGCCAGCAGCTTAGTAGACTACAGCTACGAGCAGTACTTC	CASSLVDYSYEQYF
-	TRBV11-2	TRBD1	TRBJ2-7	TGTGCCAGCAGCCCCCTCTGGCAGGGGGCCCCCTACGAGCAGTACTTC	CASSPLWQGAPYEQYF
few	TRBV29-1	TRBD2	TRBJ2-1	TGCAGCGTTGAAGATCATACAGGGACTAGCGGGTCCAGCTCCTACAATGAGCAGTTCTTC	CSVEDHTGTSGSSSYNEQFF
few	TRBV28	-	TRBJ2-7	TGTGCCAGCAGTCCCGGGCCAAGGGGGAACTCCTACGAGCAGTACTTC	CASSPGPRGNSYEQYF
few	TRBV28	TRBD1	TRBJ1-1	TGTGCCAGCTTGGACAGGATGAACACTGAAGCTTTCTTT	CASLDRMNTEAFF
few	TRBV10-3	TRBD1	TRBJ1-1	TGTGCCATATCCAGGGGGATGAACACTGAAGCTTTCTTT	CAISRGMNTEAFF
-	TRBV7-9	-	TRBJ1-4	TGTGCCAGCAGCTTAGGACAGTCTAATGAAAAACTGTTTTTT	CASSLGQSNEKLFF
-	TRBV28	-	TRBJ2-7	TGTGCCAGCAGCCCTAGACGGTCCTACGAGCAGTACTTC	CASSPRRSYEQYF
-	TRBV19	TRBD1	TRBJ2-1	TGTGCCAGCTACTCAACCGGGACAGGGGGCCCCGTATCCTACAATGAGCAGTTCTTC	CASYSTGTGGPVSYNEQFF
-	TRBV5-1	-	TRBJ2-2	TGCGCCAGCAGCCCGCCCTCCAGCGCGGACACCGGGGAGCTGTTTTTT	CASSPPSSADTGELFF
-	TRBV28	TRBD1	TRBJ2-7	TGTGCCAGCAGGTCCGGGACAGGGACTTACGAGCAGTACTTC	CASRSGTGTYEQYF
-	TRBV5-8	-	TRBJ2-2	TGTGCCAGCAGCTTGAATCCCGCTAGACGGACCGGGGAGCTGTTTTTT	CASSLNPARRTGELFF
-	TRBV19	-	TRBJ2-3	TGTGCCAGTAGGAGTGGGCGACACACAGATACGCAGTATTTT	CASRSGRHTDTQYF
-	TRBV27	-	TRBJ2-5	TGTGCCAGCACCGCATGGGCGGGAACTAAGGAGACCCAGTACTTC	CASTAWAGTKETQYF